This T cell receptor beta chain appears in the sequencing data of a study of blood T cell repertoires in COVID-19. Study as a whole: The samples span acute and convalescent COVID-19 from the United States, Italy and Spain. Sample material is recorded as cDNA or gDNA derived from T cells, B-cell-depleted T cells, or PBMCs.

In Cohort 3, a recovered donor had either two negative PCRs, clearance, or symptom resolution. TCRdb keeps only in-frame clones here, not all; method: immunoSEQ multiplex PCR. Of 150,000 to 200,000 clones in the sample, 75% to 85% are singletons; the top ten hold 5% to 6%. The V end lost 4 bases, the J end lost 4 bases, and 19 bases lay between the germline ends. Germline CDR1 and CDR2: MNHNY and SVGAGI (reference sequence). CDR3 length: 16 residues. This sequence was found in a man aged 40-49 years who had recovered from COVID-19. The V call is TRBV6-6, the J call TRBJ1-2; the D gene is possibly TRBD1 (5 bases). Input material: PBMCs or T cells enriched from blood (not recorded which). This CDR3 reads CASSFVGAGVSYGYTF. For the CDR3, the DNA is TGTGCCAGCAGTTTCGTAGGGGCTGGGGTTTCCTATGGCTACACCTTC.